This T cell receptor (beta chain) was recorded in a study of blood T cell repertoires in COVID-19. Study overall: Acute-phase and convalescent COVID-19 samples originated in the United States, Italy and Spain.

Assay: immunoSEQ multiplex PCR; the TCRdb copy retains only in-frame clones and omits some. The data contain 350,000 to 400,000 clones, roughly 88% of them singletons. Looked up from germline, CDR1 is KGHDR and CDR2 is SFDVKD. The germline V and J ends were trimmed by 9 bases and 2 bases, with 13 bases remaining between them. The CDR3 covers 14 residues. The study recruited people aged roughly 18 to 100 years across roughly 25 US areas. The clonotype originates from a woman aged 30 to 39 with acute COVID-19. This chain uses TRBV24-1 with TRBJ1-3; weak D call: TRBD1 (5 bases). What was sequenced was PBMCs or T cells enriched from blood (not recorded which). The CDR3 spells CATADSGTGNTIYF. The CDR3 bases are TGTGCCACCGCTGATTCAGGGACTGGAAACACCATATATTTT.